Listed below are T cell receptor beta chains from one sample, sequenced in a study of cytomegalovirus exposure and HLA in healthy donors. Sequencing was performed with immunoSEQ multiplex PCR; in TCRdb, only in-frame clones are kept and a portion is missing. The sample records over 95,000 clones, 76% being singletons. The sequencing input was PBMCs. The receptors were gathered from a woman aged 40 to 50 in good health and CMV-seropositive. Each CDR3 is given with its conserved first and last residue. Fields, in order: V gene, D gene, J gene, clone size, CDR3 protein, CDR3 DNA. The D gene is left open where the match is weak. Where a row states a size, it is once, few, many or the class of an expanded clone; other rows omit it.

v_gene: TRBV6-6
d_gene: NA
j_gene: TRBJ2-1
abundance: NA
CDR3aa: CASSPQLEQYNEQFF
CDR3nt: TGTGCCAGCAGCCCTCAACTCGAACAGTACAATGAGCAGTTCTTC

v_gene: TRBV30
d_gene: TRBD1
j_gene: TRBJ1-1
abundance: NA
CDR3aa: CAWGGQLNTEAFF
CDR3nt: TGTGCCTGGGGGGGACAGCTGAACACTGAAGCTTTCTTT

v_gene: TRBV9
d_gene: TRBD1
j_gene: TRBJ1-4
abundance: NA
CDR3aa: CASSGDRGKEKLFF
CDR3nt: TGTGCCAGCAGCGGGGACAGGGGGAAAGAAAAACTGTTTTTT

v_gene: TRBV4-2
d_gene: TRBD2
j_gene: TRBJ2-3
abundance: few
CDR3aa: CASSQDLAGGGDTQYF
CDR3nt: TGTGCCAGCAGCCAAGATTTGGCGGGGGGCGGGGATACGCAGTATTTT

v_gene: TRBV2
d_gene: TRBD1
j_gene: TRBJ2-1
abundance: NA
CDR3aa: CARSGTGHLSQFF
CDR3nt: TGTGCCAGATCCGGGACAGGGCACTTGTCGCAGTTCTTC

v_gene: TRBV5-1
d_gene: TRBD1
j_gene: TRBJ1-2
abundance: NA
CDR3aa: CASSDREVSYTF
CDR3nt: TGCGCCAGCAGCGACAGGGAAGTTAGCTACACCTTC

v_gene: TRBV19
d_gene: NA
j_gene: TRBJ1-2
abundance: once
CDR3aa: CASSMPQGSRGYTF
CDR3nt: TGTGCCAGTAGTATGCCCCAGGGTTCTCGAGGCTACACCTTC

v_gene: TRBV27
d_gene: TRBD2
j_gene: TRBJ2-3
abundance: NA
CDR3aa: CASSFSSGDTDTQYF
CDR3nt: TGTGCCAGCAGTTTTTCTAGCGGGGACACAGATACGCAGTATTTT

v_gene: TRBV19
d_gene: NA
j_gene: TRBJ1-6
abundance: NA
CDR3aa: CASSTTVGNSPLHF
CDR3nt: TGTGCCAGTAGTACGACAGTCGGGAATTCACCCCTCCACTTT

v_gene: TRBV5-4
d_gene: NA
j_gene: TRBJ2-1
abundance: NA
CDR3aa: CASSGERRNEQFF
CDR3nt: TGTGCCAGCAGCGGCGAGAGGCGGAATGAGCAGTTCTTC

v_gene: TRBV5-1
d_gene: NA
j_gene: TRBJ1-2
abundance: NA
CDR3aa: CASSLVSLSLSDYGYTF
CDR3nt: TGCGCCAGCAGCTTGGTGTCTCTGTCCCTCTCGGACTATGGCTACACCTTC

v_gene: TRBV2
d_gene: TRBD2
j_gene: TRBJ2-2
abundance: NA
CDR3aa: CASKLGLANTGELFF
CDR3nt: TGTGCCAGCAAGTTGGGACTAGCAAACACCGGGGAGCTGTTTTTT

v_gene: TRBV30
d_gene: TRBD1
j_gene: TRBJ2-1
abundance: NA
CDR3aa: CAWDRGLGYNEQFF
CDR3nt: TGTGCCTGGGACAGGGGGCTCGGTTACAATGAGCAGTTCTTC

v_gene: TRBV4-1
d_gene: NA
j_gene: TRBJ1-5
abundance: NA
CDR3aa: CASSQDGANQPQHF
CDR3nt: TGCGCCAGCAGCCAAGATGGGGCTAATCAGCCCCAGCATTTT

v_gene: TRBV6-5
d_gene: NA
j_gene: TRBJ2-5
abundance: NA
CDR3aa: CASSYSGDSPQETQYF
CDR3nt: TGTGCCAGCAGTTACTCCGGAGACAGCCCTCAAGAGACCCAGTACTTC

v_gene: TRBV30
d_gene: TRBD1
j_gene: TRBJ1-1
abundance: NA
CDR3aa: CAWGRQGGTEAFF
CDR3nt: TGTGCCTGGGGGAGACAGGGGGGCACTGAAGCTTTCTTT

v_gene: TRBV2
d_gene: NA
j_gene: TRBJ1-5
abundance: few
CDR3aa: CASSGRQWSGQPQHF
CDR3nt: TGTGCCAGCAGTGGCCGCCAATGGAGCGGTCAGCCCCAGCATTTT

v_gene: TRBV2
d_gene: TRBD2
j_gene: TRBJ2-2
abundance: NA
CDR3aa: CASRTGGPATGELFF
CDR3nt: TGTGCCAGCAGAACGGGGGGGCCGGCTACCGGGGAGCTGTTTTTT

v_gene: TRBV7-3
d_gene: NA
j_gene: TRBJ1-1
abundance: NA
CDR3aa: CASSSPGQSTEAFF
CDR3nt: TGTGCCAGCAGCTCACCGGGACAAAGCACTGAAGCTTTCTTT

v_gene: TRBV9
d_gene: TRBD2
j_gene: TRBJ2-3
abundance: NA
CDR3aa: CASSRGLAGTDTQYF
CDR3nt: TGTGCCAGCAGCAGGGGACTAGCGGGCACAGATACGCAGTATTTT

v_gene: TRBV6-5
d_gene: TRBD1
j_gene: TRBJ1-4
abundance: few
CDR3aa: CASSSPDRGGNEKLFF
CDR3nt: TGTGCCAGCAGTTCGCCGGACAGGGGGGGAAATGAAAAACTGTTTTTT

v_gene: TRBV5-4
d_gene: NA
j_gene: TRBJ2-7
abundance: NA
CDR3aa: CASSLDTYEQYF
CDR3nt: TGTGCCAGCAGCTTAGACACCTACGAGCAGTACTTC

v_gene: TRBV6-1
d_gene: TRBD1
j_gene: TRBJ1-5
abundance: few
CDR3aa: CASSEERRQGQPQHF
CDR3nt: TGTGCCAGCAGTGAAGAGCGCCGACAGGGGCAGCCCCAGCATTTT

v_gene: TRBV5-5
d_gene: NA
j_gene: TRBJ2-1
abundance: NA
CDR3aa: CASSPRGGAQFF
CDR3nt: TGTGCCAGCAGCCCGAGGGGCGGGGCCCAGTTCTTC

v_gene: TRBV2
d_gene: NA
j_gene: TRBJ2-3
abundance: NA
CDR3aa: CASSRSGTDTQYF
CDR3nt: TGTGCCAGCAGTCGGAGCGGAACAGATACGCAGTATTTT

v_gene: TRBV7-9
d_gene: NA
j_gene: TRBJ1-1
abundance: once
CDR3aa: CASSFGQRNTEAFF
CDR3nt: TGTGCCAGCAGCTTTGGGCAGAGAAACACTGAAGCTTTCTTT

v_gene: TRBV5-1
d_gene: TRBD1
j_gene: TRBJ1-1
abundance: NA
CDR3aa: CASSPGPGTGQGVNTEAFF
CDR3nt: TGCGCCAGCAGCCCAGGTCCCGGGACAGGGCAGGGGGTGAACACTGAAGCTTTCTTT

v_gene: TRBV19
d_gene: TRBD1
j_gene: TRBJ2-1
abundance: NA
CDR3aa: CASRRTGRDEQFF
CDR3nt: TGTGCCAGTAGGCGGACAGGGCGGGATGAGCAGTTCTTC

v_gene: TRBV6-5
d_gene: NA
j_gene: TRBJ2-5
abundance: few
CDR3aa: CASSYGIDRETQYF
CDR3nt: TGTGCCAGCAGTTATGGGATCGACAGAGAGACCCAGTACTTC

v_gene: TRBV10-3
d_gene: TRBD1
j_gene: TRBJ1-2
abundance: few
CDR3aa: CAISPTGDGYTF
CDR3nt: TGTGCCATCAGTCCGACAGGGGACGGCTACACCTTC

v_gene: TRBV7-9
d_gene: NA
j_gene: TRBJ2-7
abundance: NA
CDR3aa: CASSSNQPATLRGQYF
CDR3nt: TGTGCCAGCAGCTCGAACCAGCCCGCAACCCTACGAGGGCAGTACTTC

v_gene: TRBV10-3
d_gene: NA
j_gene: TRBJ1-1
abundance: NA
CDR3aa: CAITPRENTEAFF
CDR3nt: TGTGCCATCACCCCCAGGGAGAACACTGAAGCTTTCTTT

v_gene: TRBV18
d_gene: NA
j_gene: TRBJ2-4
abundance: NA
CDR3aa: CASSRGLAKNIQYF
CDR3nt: TGTGCCAGCTCACGGGGCCTAGCCAAAAACATTCAGTACTTC

v_gene: TRBV2
d_gene: NA
j_gene: TRBJ1-4
abundance: NA
CDR3aa: CASSQGWEKLFF
CDR3nt: TGTGCCAGCAGCCAGGGGTGGGAAAAACTGTTTTTT

v_gene: TRBV7-8
d_gene: TRBD2
j_gene: TRBJ2-3
abundance: NA
CDR3aa: CASSSVAGGRRVSDTQYF
CDR3nt: TGTGCCAGCAGCTCGGTAGCGGGGGGTCGGCGGGTTTCAGATACGCAGTATTTT

v_gene: TRBV11-2
d_gene: TRBD2
j_gene: TRBJ2-7
abundance: NA
CDR3aa: CASSFLSGGGYEQYF
CDR3nt: TGTGCCAGCAGCTTCCTTAGCGGGGGGGGCTACGAGCAGTACTTC

v_gene: TRBV2
d_gene: NA
j_gene: TRBJ1-4
abundance: NA
CDR3aa: CASRARVVSEKLFF
CDR3nt: TGTGCCAGCAGGGCCAGGGTCGTCAGTGAAAAACTGTTTTTT

v_gene: TRBV18
d_gene: TRBD2
j_gene: TRBJ2-7
abundance: NA
CDR3aa: CASSPPEGRAGSYEQYF
CDR3nt: TGTGCCAGCTCACCACCCGAGGGGAGGGCAGGGTCCTACGAGCAGTACTTC

v_gene: TRBV19
d_gene: TRBD2
j_gene: TRBJ2-1
abundance: once
CDR3aa: CASSNRLLTGGREQFF
CDR3nt: TGTGCCAGTAGTAACCGGCTTCTAACGGGGGGACGTGAGCAGTTCTTC

v_gene: TRBV5-1
d_gene: NA
j_gene: TRBJ1-1
abundance: NA
CDR3aa: CASSLSSEDTEAFF
CDR3nt: TGCGCCAGCAGCTTGAGTAGTGAGGACACTGAAGCTTTCTTT

v_gene: TRBV5-1
d_gene: NA
j_gene: TRBJ1-1
abundance: NA
CDR3aa: CATSVGGIVNTEAFF
CDR3nt: TGCGCCACCTCGGTAGGGGGAATTGTGAACACTGAAGCTTTCTTT

v_gene: TRBV2
d_gene: NA
j_gene: TRBJ1-1
abundance: few
CDR3aa: CASTGTRGGNTEAFF
CDR3nt: TGTGCCAGCACAGGAACGAGGGGAGGGAACACTGAAGCTTTCTTT

v_gene: TRBV7-2
d_gene: TRBD1
j_gene: TRBJ1-1
abundance: NA
CDR3aa: CASSLGGTGFQAFF
CDR3nt: TGTGCCAGCAGCTTAGGGGGGACAGGGTTCCAAGCTTTCTTT

v_gene: TRBV5-6
d_gene: TRBD1
j_gene: TRBJ1-2
abundance: NA
CDR3aa: CASSPWTGLLGYTF
CDR3nt: TGTGCCAGCAGCCCTTGGACAGGGCTCCTTGGCTACACCTTC

v_gene: TRBV2
d_gene: NA
j_gene: TRBJ1-2
abundance: NA
CDR3aa: CASSAGDGYTF
CDR3nt: TGTGCCAGCAGTGCGGGGGATGGCTACACCTTC

v_gene: TRBV7-8
d_gene: NA
j_gene: TRBJ2-7
abundance: NA
CDR3aa: CASSLVAQASYEQYF
CDR3nt: TGTGCCAGCAGCTTAGTGGCGCAGGCCTCCTACGAGCAGTACTTC